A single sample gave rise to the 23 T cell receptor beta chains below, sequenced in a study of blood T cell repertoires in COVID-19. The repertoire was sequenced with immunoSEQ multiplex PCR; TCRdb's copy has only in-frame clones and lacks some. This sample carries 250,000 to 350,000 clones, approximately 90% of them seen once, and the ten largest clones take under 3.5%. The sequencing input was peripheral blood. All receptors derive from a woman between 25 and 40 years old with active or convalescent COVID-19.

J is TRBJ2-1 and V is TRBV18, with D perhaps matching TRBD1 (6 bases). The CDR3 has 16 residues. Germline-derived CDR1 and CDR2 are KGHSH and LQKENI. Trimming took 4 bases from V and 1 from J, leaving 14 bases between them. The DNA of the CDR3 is TGTGCCAGCTCACGTTTCGACAGGCCATCCTACAATGAGCAGTTCTTC. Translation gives CASSRFDRPSYNEQFF.

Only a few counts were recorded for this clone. CDR3 protein: CASMEGLYGYTF. The CDR3 DNA follows: TGTGCCAGCATGGAGGGGCTATATGGCTACACCTTC. The J gene is TRBJ1-2, the V gene TRBV6-6; D is perhaps TRBD1 (5 bases). Germline CDR1 reads MNHNY; CDR2 reads SVGAGI (reference sequence). This CDR3 is built from 12 residues. Trimming took off 7 bases at V and 5 bases at J, with 11 bases between the two ends.

The CDR3 DNA reads as TGTGCCAGCAGCGTAGAAGGACTGGCTGACAATGAGCAGTTCTTC. Protein product: CASSVEGLADNEQFF. The rearrangement links TRBV9 to TRBJ2-1, with a weak D call TRBD2 (5 bases). The V end was cut by 0 bases, the J end by 5 bases, with 12 bases between. The CDR3 length is 15 residues. Germline V gives CDR1 SGDLS, CDR2 YYNGEE.

In DNA form, the CDR3 reads TGTGCCAGTAGTGGCCGGGACAGGGCCCAGCCCCAGCATTTT. Amino acid sequence: CASSGRDRAQPQHF. The chain links TRBV19 to TRBJ1-5, with 9 bases identical to TRBD1. CDR1 is LNHDA and CDR2 is SQIVND in the germline V gene (reference sequence). V lost 5 bases and J lost 7; bases outside the gene matches: 6. This CDR3 is built from 14 residues.

The CDR3 sequence: CAISESRGYDEQYF. CDR3 DNA: TGTGCCATCAGTGAGTCAAGGGGTTACGACGAGCAGTACTTC. The rearrangement uses TRBV10-3 and TRBJ2-7; a weak D match, TRBD1 (5 bases). Trimming removed 0 bases at V and 5 bases at J, with 11 bases between. This CDR3 is 14 amino acids long. The germline V gene encodes CDR1 ENHRY and CDR2 SYGVKD.

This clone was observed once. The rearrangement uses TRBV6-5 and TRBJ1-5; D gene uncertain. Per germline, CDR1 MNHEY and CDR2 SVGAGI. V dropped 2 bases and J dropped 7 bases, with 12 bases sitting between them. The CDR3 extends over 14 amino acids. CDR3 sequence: CASSYGGAGQPQHF. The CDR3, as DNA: TGTGCCAGCAGTTACGGTGGTGCCGGGCAGCCCCAGCATTTT.

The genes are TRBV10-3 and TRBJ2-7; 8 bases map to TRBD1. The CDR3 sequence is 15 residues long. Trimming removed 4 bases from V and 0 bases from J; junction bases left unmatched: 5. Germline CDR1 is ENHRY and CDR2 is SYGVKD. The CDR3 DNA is TGTGCCATCAGTGCAGGACAGGGTAGCTCCTACGAGCAGTACTTC. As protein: CAISAGQGSSYEQYF.

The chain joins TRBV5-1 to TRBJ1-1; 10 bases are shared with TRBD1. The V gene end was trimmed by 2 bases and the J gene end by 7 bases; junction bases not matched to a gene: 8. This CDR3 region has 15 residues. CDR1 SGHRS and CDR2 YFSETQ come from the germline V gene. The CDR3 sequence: CASSFSRDRGSEAFF. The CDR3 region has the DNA TGCGCCAGCAGCTTCTCCCGGGACAGGGGAAGTGAAGCTTTCTTT.

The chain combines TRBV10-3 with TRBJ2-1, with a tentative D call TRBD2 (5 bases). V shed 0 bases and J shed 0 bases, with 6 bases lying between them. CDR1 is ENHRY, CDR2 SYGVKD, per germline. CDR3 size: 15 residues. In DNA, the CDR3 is TGTGCCATCAGTGAGTCGGGGAGCTCCTACAATGAGCAGTTCTTC. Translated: CAISESGSSYNEQFF.

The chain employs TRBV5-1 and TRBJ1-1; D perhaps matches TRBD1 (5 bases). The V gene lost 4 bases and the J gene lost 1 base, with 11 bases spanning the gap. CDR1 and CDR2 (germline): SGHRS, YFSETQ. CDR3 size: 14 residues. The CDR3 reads CASSPAGGNTEAFF. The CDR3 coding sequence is TGCGCCAGCAGCCCCGCGGGGGGGAACACTGAAGCTTTCTTT.

CDR3 DNA: TGTGCCAGCAGCCGGGGCAGGGGAAACACCGGGGAGCTGTTTTTT. It encodes CASSRGRGNTGELFF. The V and J genes are TRBV3-1 (or the pseudogene TRBV3-2) and TRBJ2-2, with a tentative D call TRBD1 (6 bases). CDR3 length: 15 residues. In germline, CDR1 is LGHDT, CDR2 YNNKEL (reference sequence). With 4 bases removed from V and 2 bases from J, the gap between germline ends came to 11 bases.

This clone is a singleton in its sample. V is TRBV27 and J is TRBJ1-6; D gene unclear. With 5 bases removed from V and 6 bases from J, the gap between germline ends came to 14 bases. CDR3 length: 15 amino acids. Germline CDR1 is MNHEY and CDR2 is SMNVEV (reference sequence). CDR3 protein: CASSLYRVPNSPLHF. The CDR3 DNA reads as TGTGCCAGCAGTCTATACAGAGTCCCTAATTCACCCCTCCACTTT.

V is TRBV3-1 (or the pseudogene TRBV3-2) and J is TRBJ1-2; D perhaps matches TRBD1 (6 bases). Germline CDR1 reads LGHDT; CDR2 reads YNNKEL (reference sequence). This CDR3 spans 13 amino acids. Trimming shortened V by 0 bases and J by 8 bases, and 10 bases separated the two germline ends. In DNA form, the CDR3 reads TGTGCCAGCAGCCAAGATCCTCAGGGGGGCTACACCTTC. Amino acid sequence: CASSQDPQGGYTF.

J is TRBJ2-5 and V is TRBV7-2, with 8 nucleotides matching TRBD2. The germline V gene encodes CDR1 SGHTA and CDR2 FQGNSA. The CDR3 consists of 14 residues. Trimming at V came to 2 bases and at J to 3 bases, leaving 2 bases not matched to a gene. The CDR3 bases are TGTGCCAGCAGCTTATTAGCGGGGAAAGAGACCCAGTACTTC. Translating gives CASSLLAGKETQYF.

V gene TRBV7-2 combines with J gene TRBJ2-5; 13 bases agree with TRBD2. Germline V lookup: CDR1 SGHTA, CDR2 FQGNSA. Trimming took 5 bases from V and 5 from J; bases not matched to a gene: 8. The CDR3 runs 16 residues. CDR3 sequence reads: CASSRSTSGGQETQYF. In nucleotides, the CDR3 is TGTGCCAGCAGCCGTTCGACTAGCGGGGGGCAGGAGACCCAGTACTTC.

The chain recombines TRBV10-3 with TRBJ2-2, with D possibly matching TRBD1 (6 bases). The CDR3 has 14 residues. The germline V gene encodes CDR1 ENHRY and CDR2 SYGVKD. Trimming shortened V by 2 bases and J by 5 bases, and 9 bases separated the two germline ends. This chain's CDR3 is CAISETGRTGELFF. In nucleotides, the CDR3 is TGTGCCATCAGTGAGACAGGGAGAACCGGGGAGCTGTTTTTT.

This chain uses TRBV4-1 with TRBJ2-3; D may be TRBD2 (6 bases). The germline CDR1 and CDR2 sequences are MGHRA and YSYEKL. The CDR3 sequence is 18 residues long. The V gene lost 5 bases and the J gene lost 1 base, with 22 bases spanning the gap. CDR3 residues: CASSLRGPGEVGTDTQYF. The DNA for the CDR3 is TGCGCCAGCAGCTTAAGGGGTCCGGGGGAGGTTGGCACAGATACGCAGTATTTT.

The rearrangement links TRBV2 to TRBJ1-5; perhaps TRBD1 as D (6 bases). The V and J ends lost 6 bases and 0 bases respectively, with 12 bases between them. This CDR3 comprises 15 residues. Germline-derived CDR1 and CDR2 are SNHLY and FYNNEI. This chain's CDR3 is CASSRDIYSNQPQHF. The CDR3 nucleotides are TGTGCCAGCAGCCGGGACATTTATAGCAATCAGCCCCAGCATTTT.

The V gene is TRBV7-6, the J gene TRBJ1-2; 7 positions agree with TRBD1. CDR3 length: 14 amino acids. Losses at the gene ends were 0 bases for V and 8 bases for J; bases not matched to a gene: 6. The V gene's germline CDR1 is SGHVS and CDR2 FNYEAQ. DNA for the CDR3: TGTGCCAGCAGCTTAGCAACAGGGGCGGACGGCTACACCTTC. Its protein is CASSLATGADGYTF.

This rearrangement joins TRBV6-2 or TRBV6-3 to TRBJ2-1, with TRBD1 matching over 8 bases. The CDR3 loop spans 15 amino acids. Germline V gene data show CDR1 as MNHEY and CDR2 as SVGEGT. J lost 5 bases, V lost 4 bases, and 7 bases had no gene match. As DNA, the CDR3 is TGTGCCAGCAGTTCAACAGGGGGAGTCCACAATGAGCAGTTCTTC. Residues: CASSSTGGVHNEQFF.

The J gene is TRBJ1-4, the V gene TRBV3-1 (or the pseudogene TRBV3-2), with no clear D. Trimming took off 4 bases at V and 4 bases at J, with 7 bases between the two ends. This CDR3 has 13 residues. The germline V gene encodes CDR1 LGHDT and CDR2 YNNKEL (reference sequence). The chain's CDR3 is CASSLRINEKLFF. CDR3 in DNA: TGTGCCAGCAGCCTCAGGATTAATGAAAAACTGTTTTTT.

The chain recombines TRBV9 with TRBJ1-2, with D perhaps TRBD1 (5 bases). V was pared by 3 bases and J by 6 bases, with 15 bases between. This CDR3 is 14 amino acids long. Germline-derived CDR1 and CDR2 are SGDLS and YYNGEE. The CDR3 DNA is TGTGCCAGCAGCGAGGGGCACTCGGGCGATGGCTACACCTTC. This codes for CASSEGHSGDGYTF.

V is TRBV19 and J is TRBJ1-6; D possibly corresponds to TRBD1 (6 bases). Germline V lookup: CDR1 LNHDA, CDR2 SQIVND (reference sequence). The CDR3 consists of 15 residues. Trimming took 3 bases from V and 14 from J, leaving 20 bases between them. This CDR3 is CASSMDGLGAASLHF. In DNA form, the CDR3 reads TGTGCCAGTAGTATGGATGGCCTGGGGGCCGCCTCCCTCCACTTT.